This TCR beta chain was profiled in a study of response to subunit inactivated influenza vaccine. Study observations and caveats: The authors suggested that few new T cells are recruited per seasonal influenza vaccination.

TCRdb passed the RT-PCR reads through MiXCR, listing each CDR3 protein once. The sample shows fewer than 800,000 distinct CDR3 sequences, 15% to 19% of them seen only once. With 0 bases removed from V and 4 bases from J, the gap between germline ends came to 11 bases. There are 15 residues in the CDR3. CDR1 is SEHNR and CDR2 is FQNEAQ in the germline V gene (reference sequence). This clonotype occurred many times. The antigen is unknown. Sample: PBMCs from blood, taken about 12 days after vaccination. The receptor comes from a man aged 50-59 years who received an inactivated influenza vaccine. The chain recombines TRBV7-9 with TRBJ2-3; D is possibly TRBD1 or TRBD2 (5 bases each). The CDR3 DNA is TGTGCCAGCAGCTTAGCGCTCGGGGCTGCAGATACGCAGTATTTT. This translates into CASSLALGAADTQYF.